The 10 T cell receptor beta chains in this list originate from one sample, sequenced in a study of shared clonotypes between healthy human individuals. Generated by immunoSEQ multiplex PCR, the TCRdb table keeps only in-frame clones and is missing some. Here the sample spans some 1 million clones, about 70% being singletons. The sequenced sample was memory CD4+ T cells sorted from blood. Documented subset: CD45RA-negative fraction. Receptors were obtained from a man younger than 35 in good health.

The rearrangement joins TRBV6-5 to TRBJ2-1; 7 nucleotides line up with TRBD2. V lost 4 bases and J lost 12; bases outside the gene matches: 6. The germline V gene encodes CDR1 MNHEY and CDR2 SVGAGI. The CDR3 sequence is 12 residues long. In DNA, the CDR3 is TGTGCCAGCAGTTCCGTGGGGGAGGGGCAGTTCTTC. Amino acids: CASSSVGEGQFF.

The V call is TRBV6-1, the J call TRBJ2-5; maybe TRBD2 (7 bases). V shed 3 bases and J shed 7 bases, with 15 bases lying between them. This CDR3 has 14 residues. Germline V gene lookup returns CDR1 MNHNS and CDR2 SASEGT. The CDR3 region has the DNA TGTGCCAGCAGTGAGCGCGGGGGCCTGGGGACCCAGTACTTC. It yields the protein CASSERGGLGTQYF.

V and J are TRBV6-5 and TRBJ1-3, with D tentatively TRBD1 (6 bases). This CDR3 spans 14 amino acids. V was clipped by 8 bases and J by 4 bases, with 15 bases between them. Germline lookup yields CDR1 MNHEY and CDR2 SVGAGI. The CDR3 DNA sequence: TGTGCCAGCCGTCCGGGGGCGCGAGGAAACACCATATATTTT. Translation: CASRPGARGNTIYF.

The chain has TRBV9 and TRBJ2-2; possible D gene TRBD1, 5 bases. The germline V gene encodes CDR1 SGDLS and CDR2 YYNGEE. The germline V and J ends were trimmed by 4 bases and 2 bases, with 15 bases remaining between them. CDR3 length: 16 amino acids. DNA of the CDR3: TGTGCCAGCAGCCCACCTGGGGCTACCAACACCGGGGAGCTGTTTTTT. As protein: CASSPPGATNTGELFF.

Details on this clone: Other DNA sequences of this sample code for an identical CDR3. In DNA form, the CDR3 reads TGTGCCAGCAGTTTATCGGGACAGGGCCAAGAGACCCAGTACTTC. It yields the protein CASSLSGQGQETQYF. This chain joins TRBV28 and TRBJ2-5, with 9 bases matching TRBD1. J lost 1 base, V lost 1 base, and 1 base had no gene match. This CDR3 has 15 residues. The germline V gene has CDR1 MDHEN and CDR2 SYDVKM.

This clone was detected a few times. V is TRBV2 and J is TRBJ1-6; TRBD1 matches 7 bases. The CDR3 is 16 residues long. Germline-derived CDR1 and CDR2 are SNHLY and FYNNEI. V gave up 4 bases and J gave up 9 bases; unmatched junction bases: 12. CDR3 in amino acids: CASSGQGITGGSPLHF. CDR3 DNA: TGTGCCAGCAGTGGACAGGGTATAACCGGGGGTTCACCCCTCCACTTT.

This chain connects TRBV27 to TRBJ1-2, with D tentatively TRBD1 (6 bases). This CDR3 has 15 amino acids. V shed 0 bases and J shed 6 bases, with 14 bases lying between them. Looked up from germline, CDR1 is MNHEY and CDR2 is SMNVEV (reference sequence). The CDR3 sequence is CASSLSGGKQDGYTF. CDR3 sequence (DNA): TGTGCCAGCAGTTTATCTGGGGGCAAACAAGATGGCTACACCTTC.

Points on this clone: Since a much larger clone is just one base distant, this may be a read error. The CDR3 sequence: CASSEAWGPYEQYF. CDR3 nucleotide sequence: TGTGCCAGCAGTGAAGCGTGGGGGCCCTACGAGCAGTACTTC. The chain carries TRBV2 and TRBJ2-7; weak D call: TRBD1 (6 bases). Germline values: CDR1 SNHLY, CDR2 FYNNEI. V shed 0 bases and J shed 2 bases, with 8 bases lying between them. The length of the CDR3 is 14 residues.

Worth noting for this clone: The sample carries other DNA sequences with the same CDR3. V gene TRBV7-2 combines with J gene TRBJ2-7, with D uncertain. The CDR3 extends over 12 amino acids. In germline, CDR1 is SGHTA, CDR2 FQGNSA. Between the trimmed V and J ends, which lost 8 bases and 2 bases, there was a span of 10 bases. Here the CDR3 reads CASRSATYEQYF. In DNA, the CDR3 is TGTGCCAGCCGATCAGCAACCTACGAGCAGTACTTC.

The CDR3 protein is CASSLVGGVNTYTF. DNA of the CDR3: TGCGCCAGCAGCTTGGTGGGGGGCGTTAACACCTACACCTTC. The chain is built from TRBV5-1 and TRBJ1-2, with D maybe TRBD1 (6 bases). The CDR3 extends over 14 amino acids. V was shortened by 0 bases and J by 10 bases, with 16 bases between the two germline ends. Germline CDR1 is SGHRS and CDR2 is YFSETQ.